Only a few counts were recorded for the clone carrying this T cell receptor beta chain. What it binds is unknown. These data come from a study of cytomegalovirus exposure and HLA in healthy donors. Turning to the study itself: Earlier sequencing of some 180 million T cells yielded approximately 120 million unique TCR beta sequences. Overall study findings and caveats: Judged likely to be a sequencing artifact was a cluster of highly shared sequence variants.

The CDR3 has 14 amino acids. Trimming stripped 3 bases from V and 4 bases from J, with 12 bases between. Germline CDR1 reads LNHDA; CDR2 reads SQIVND (reference sequence). Primers included in the PCR were 60 Vbeta and 13 Jbeta primers. Authors' analysis steps: Later, an analysis found roughly 80 million unique TCR beta chains, and about 10 million of these were shared. The table came from immunoSEQ multiplex PCR; TCRdb's copy has only in-frame clones and leaves some out. V and J calls plus clone size are reproduced from that table; the DNA served to infer D and trimming. The table includes around 110,000 clones, roughly 70% detected once.

The receptor's source is a woman aged 18-29 years in good health and CMV-seronegative. J is TRBJ1-1 and V is TRBV19, with D perhaps TRBD1 (5 bases). The material sequenced was PBMCs. DNA of the CDR3: TGTGCCAGTAGTATTCAGGGCCTTTCCACTGAAGCTTTCTTT. Amino acid sequence: CASSIQGLSTEAFF.